This section outlines one T cell receptor (beta chain) sequence together with its context. Its matching antigen is unknown. This sample is drawn from a study of blood T cells in healthy people across ages. Trimming removed 7 bases from V and 4 bases from J, with 19 bases in between. The CDR3 has 15 amino acids. Germline lookup yields CDR1 SGHRS and CDR2 YFSETQ. Notes on the study in general: TCR beta diversity was tightly associated with the proportion of naive T cells. Roughly linearly, TCR beta diversity per million T cells fell as age increased.

A second PCR, run for about 6 to 11 cycles, used a sample-barcoded 5' primer plus a J-beta primer mix. A single record per CDR3 protein comes from TCRdb applying MiXCR to the 5' RACE reads. This sample yields fewer than 1.5 million distinct CDR3 sequences, of which 40% to 50% are seen a single time; approximately 7.9% belongs to the top ten. The genes are TRBV5-1 and TRBJ2-3; possibly TRBD2 for D (5 bases). The sequenced sample consisted of blood. The TCR originated in a woman aged 18-29 years in good health. DNA of the CDR3: TGCGCCAGCGCCTCAGCTTTTCCCGGGGCAGATACGCAGTATTTT. It is translated as CASASAFPGADTQYF.